The next 13 T cell receptor beta chains were all read from a single sample in a study of cytomegalovirus exposure and HLA in healthy donors. The PCR employed 60 Vbeta primers together with 13 Jbeta primers. TCRdb's copy holds only in-frame clones and misses some; the assay was immunoSEQ multiplex PCR. The sample consists of over 200,000 clones, around 89% of them appearing once. Sequencing was carried out using PBMCs. Receptors originate from a young woman in good health and CMV-seronegative.

V is TRBV9 and J is TRBJ2-1, with D tentatively TRBD1 (5 bases). Germline-derived CDR1 and CDR2 are SGDLS and YYNGEE. V lost 0 bases, J lost 8 bases, and 9 bases lay in between. The CDR3 is 13 amino acids. CDR3 protein: CASSVGVRDEQFF. CDR3 bases: TGTGCCAGCAGCGTAGGAGTCAGGGATGAGCAGTTCTTC.

The rearrangement uses TRBV5-1 and TRBJ1-1; D may be TRBD1 (5 bases). The CDR3 runs 13 residues. Between the trimmed V and J ends, which lost 2 bases and 5 bases, there was a span of 10 bases. The germline V gene has CDR1 SGHRS and CDR2 YFSETQ. The CDR3 coding sequence is TGCGCCAGCAGCTTCGGGGGGAGGACTGAAGCTTTCTTT. It translates to CASSFGGRTEAFF.

This chain joins TRBV19 and TRBJ2-1; perhaps TRBD2 as D (6 bases). Germline-derived CDR1 and CDR2 are LNHDA and SQIVND (reference sequence). V dropped 3 bases and J dropped 4 bases, with 10 bases sitting between them. The CDR3 loop spans 14 amino acids. The CDR3 spells CASSISGSYNEQFF. CDR3 sequence (DNA): TGTGCCAGTAGTATCAGCGGGTCTTACAATGAGCAGTTCTTC.

The genes are TRBV19 and TRBJ1-1, with a tentative D call TRBD1 (6 bases). The CDR3 has 14 amino acids. With 2 bases removed from V and 2 bases from J, the gap between germline ends came to 9 bases. Germline loops: CDR1 LNHDA, CDR2 SQIVND (reference sequence). The DNA of the CDR3 is TGTGCCAGTAGTATATGGGGGCCCAACACTGAAGCTTTCTTT. Translating it yields CASSIWGPNTEAFF.

Written as DNA, the CDR3 is TGCGCCAGCAGCTTTCCCGACTCCTTCTACGAGCAGTACTTC. Its translation: CASSFPDSFYEQYF. The V gene is TRBV5-1, the J gene TRBJ2-7; no clear D. CDR3 size: 14 residues. CDR1 and CDR2 from the germline V gene are SGHRS and YFSETQ. Trimming cost V 2 bases and J 3 bases, with 12 bases left between them.

The V and J genes are TRBV5-1 and TRBJ1-2, with 10 bases identical to TRBD1. The V and J ends lost 4 bases and 1 base, in that order; junction bases with no gene match: 4. CDR3 size: 15 residues. Germline loops: CDR1 SGHRS, CDR2 YFSETQ. CDR3 nucleotide sequence: TGCGCCAGCAGCCAAGGACAGGGGGTTAACTATGGCTACACCTTC. This sequence encodes CASSQGQGVNYGYTF.

The chain carries TRBV9 and TRBJ1-2; no clear D. In germline, CDR1 is SGDLS, CDR2 YYNGEE. This CDR3 spans 13 amino acids. The ends were cut back, 4 bases at V and 3 bases at J, with 10 bases in the middle. Written as DNA, the CDR3 is TGTGCCAGCAGCCCACTGGCGGACTATGGCTACACCTTC. Translated: CASSPLADYGYTF.

The J gene is TRBJ2-1, the V gene TRBV4-3; TRBD2 aligns across 12 bases. CDR1 is LGHNA and CDR2 is YSLEER in the germline V gene. Losses at the gene ends were 4 bases for V and 7 bases for J; bases not matched to a gene: 8. The CDR3 runs 16 residues. The CDR3 spells CASSRELAGGVNEQFF. The DNA for the CDR3 is TGCGCCAGCAGCCGAGAACTAGCGGGGGGTGTAAATGAGCAGTTCTTC.

The chain joins TRBV19 to TRBJ2-4, with 10 bases that match TRBD1. The CDR3 is made up of 15 amino acids. Germline loops: CDR1 LNHDA, CDR2 SQIVND (reference sequence). Losses at the gene ends were 3 bases for V and 5 bases for J; bases not matched to a gene: 4. The DNA of the CDR3 is TGTGCCAGTAGTATCCGGACAGGGGGTCAAAACATTCAGTACTTC. It is translated as CASSIRTGGQNIQYF.

The chain has TRBV11-2 and TRBJ1-1; possibly TRBD1 for D (6 bases). Germline CDR1 is SGHAT and CDR2 is FQNNGV. The V gene lost 4 bases and the J gene lost 5 bases, with 8 bases spanning the gap. The length of the CDR3 is 12 residues. The DNA of the CDR3 is TGTGCCAGCAGCTGGGGGACAACTGAAGCTTTCTTT. Its protein is CASSWGTTEAFF.

V is TRBV7-2 and J is TRBJ2-7; the match to TRBD1 covers 9 bases. There are 14 residues in the CDR3. Trimming took 5 bases from V and 4 from J; bases not matched to a gene: 6. Germline assignment: CDR1 SGHTA and CDR2 FQGNSA. CDR3 in DNA: TGTGCCAGCAGCCCCGGGACAGGGTCTTACGAGCAGTACTTC. It encodes CASSPGTGSYEQYF.

J is TRBJ2-5 and V is TRBV2; D might be TRBD2 (5 bases). Between the trimmed V and J ends, which lost 8 bases and 4 bases, there was a span of 8 bases. The CDR3 loop spans 11 amino acids. The germline V gene has CDR1 SNHLY and CDR2 FYNNEI. The CDR3 sequence: CASGLAETQYF. CDR3 DNA sequence: TGTGCCAGCGGGCTAGCAGAGACCCAGTACTTC.

This chain uses TRBV30 with TRBJ1-5, with a possible D match to TRBD1 (5 bases). Germline V gene sequence: CDR1 GTSNPN, CDR2 SVGIG (reference sequence). V shed 5 bases and J shed 11 bases, with 13 bases lying between them. The CDR3 is 11 residues long. The CDR3 reads CAWGRGMAQHF. The DNA for the CDR3 is TGTGCCTGGGGGAGGGGAATGGCCCAGCATTTT.